A single sample gave rise to the 13 T cell receptor beta chains below, sequenced in a study of blood T cell repertoires in COVID-19. Data came from immunoSEQ multiplex PCR; TCRdb stores just in-frame clones and leaves some out. The sample yields approximately 94,000 clones, 85% to 90% seen once. Sequences were obtained from peripheral blood. These receptors originate from a human donor in a cohort sampled during active COVID-19.

This chain connects TRBV24-1 to TRBJ2-3, with 11 bases lining up with TRBD2. V was clipped by 6 bases and J by 7 bases; unmatched bases: 5. The CDR3 loop spans 14 amino acids. CDR1 is KGHDR and CDR2 is SFDVKD in the germline V gene. DNA for the CDR3: TGTGCCACCAGTCCGGGACTAGCGGTGTATACGCAGTATTTT. It codes for CATSPGLAVYTQYF.

This clone occurred a few times. The chain combines TRBV5-5 with TRBJ2-5, with TRBD1 identical over 10 bases. The CDR3 contains 14 residues. The trim removed 6 bases at V and 5 bases at J, leaving 7 bases unmatched. Germline V CDR1 and CDR2: SGHKS, YYEKEE (reference sequence). Here the CDR3 reads CASNRQGAAETQYF. Written as DNA, the CDR3 is TGTGCCAGCAACCGACAGGGGGCCGCGGAGACCCAGTACTTC.

This chain links TRBV11-2 with TRBJ2-3, with TRBD2 matching over 8 bases. The trim removed 1 base at V and 6 bases at J, leaving 3 bases unmatched. This CDR3 is 14 amino acids long. CDR1 SGHAT and CDR2 FQNNGV come from the germline V gene. CDR3 nucleotide sequence: TGTGCCAGCAGCTTAGCGGGAGGGCTGGATACGCAGTATTTT. Its protein product is CASSLAGGLDTQYF.

V usage is TRBV19 and J usage is TRBJ1-3; D possibly corresponds to TRBD1 (6 bases). CDR3 length equals 14 residues. The ends were cut back, 7 bases at V and 0 bases at J, with 10 bases in the middle. Germline V gene sequence: CDR1 LNHDA, CDR2 SQIVND (reference sequence). CDR3 residues: CASTLTGSGNTIYF. The CDR3 DNA reads TGTGCCAGTACCTTGACAGGCTCTGGAAACACCATATATTTT. The full variable domain, completed using reference TRBV19 and TRBJ1-3, is DGGITQSPKYLFRKEGQNVTLSCEQNLNHDAMYWYRQDPGQGLRLIYYSQIVNDFQKGDIAEGYSVSREKKESFPLTVTSAQKNPTAFYLCASTLTGSGNTIYFGEGSWLTVV.

J is TRBJ2-1 and V is TRBV4-3; 8 positions agree with TRBD2. Germline assignment: CDR1 LGHNA and CDR2 YSLEER. J was trimmed by 7 bases and V by 0 bases; bases with no gene match: 2. The CDR3 is made up of 14 amino acids. CDR3 amino acids: CASSQEASGNEQFF. CDR3 nucleotides: TGCGCCAGCAGCCAAGAGGCTAGCGGGAATGAGCAGTTCTTC.

The V gene is TRBV2, the J gene TRBJ1-5; D remains unclear. Looked up from germline, CDR1 is SNHLY and CDR2 is FYNNEI. This CDR3 comprises 15 residues. Trimming took off 3 bases at V and 2 bases at J, with 11 bases between the two ends. The chain's CDR3 is CASSEGHQGNQPQHF. Written as DNA, the CDR3 is TGTGCCAGCAGTGAGGGTCATCAGGGCAATCAGCCCCAGCATTTT. The variable domain in full, completed from reference TRBV2 and TRBJ1-5, reads EPEVTQTPSHQVTQMGQEVILRCVPISNHLYFYWYRQILGQKVEFLVSFYNNEISEKSEIFDDQFSVERPDGSNFTLKIRSTKLEDSAMYFCASSEGHQGNQPQHFGDGTRLSIL.

The CDR3 protein is CASRHPTNEQFF. In DNA, the CDR3 is TGTGCCAGCAGACATCCCACCAATGAGCAGTTCTTC. J is TRBJ2-1 and V is TRBV27; D unclear. The CDR3 sequence is 12 residues long. CDR1 MNHEY and CDR2 SMNVEV come from the germline V gene (reference sequence). Trimming took off 6 bases at V and 6 bases at J, with 9 bases between the two ends.

CDR3 residues: CASSQVRGSYNEQFF. In nucleotides, the CDR3 is TGTGCCAGCAGCCAAGTCCGGGGGTCCTACAATGAGCAGTTCTTC. J is TRBJ2-1 and V is TRBV4-2; tentatively, D is TRBD2 (6 bases). Germline values: CDR1 LGHNA, CDR2 YNFKEQ. CDR3 size: 15 residues. Trimming removed 1 base from V and 1 base from J, with 8 bases in between.

The rearrangement uses TRBV6-5 and TRBJ2-5, with 7 nucleotides matching TRBD2. The CDR3 is 14 residues long. In germline, CDR1 is MNHEY, CDR2 SVGAGI. With V trimmed by 5 bases and J by 3 bases, 6 bases remained unmatched. The CDR3 DNA is TGTGCCAGCAGTCCGTCCGGGGGGAAAGAGACCCAGTACTTC. This sequence encodes CASSPSGGKETQYF.

This clone was detected a few times. V usage is TRBV28 and J usage is TRBJ2-3; D remains ambiguous. V dropped 4 bases and J dropped 2 bases, with 13 bases sitting between them. In germline, CDR1 is MDHEN, CDR2 SYDVKM. This CDR3 region has 15 residues. CDR3 DNA sequence: TGTGCCAGCAGTTCCATGACACGAGTCACAGATACGCAGTATTTT. Its translation is CASSSMTRVTDTQYF.

This clone was seen a single time. The chain is built from TRBV6-2 or TRBV6-3 and TRBJ1-1, with a possible D match to TRBD1 (6 bases). The length of the CDR3 is 11 residues. The germline V gene has CDR1 MNHEY and CDR2 SVGEGT. V was trimmed by 5 bases and J by 8 bases, leaving 9 bases between them. The CDR3 sequence is CASSHGTEAFF. The CDR3 nucleotides read TGTGCCAGCAGTCACGGGACAGAAGCTTTCTTT.

In this sample, this clone turned up a few times. The rearrangement uses TRBV19 and TRBJ2-3; tentative D call: TRBD2 (6 bases). V lost 2 bases, J lost 1 base, and 10 bases lay in between. The length of the CDR3 is 15 residues. Germline V lookup: CDR1 LNHDA, CDR2 SQIVND (reference sequence). The DNA for the CDR3 is TGTGCCAGTAGTATAAGCGGAGGGGGCACAGATACGCAGTATTTT. Its protein product is CASSISGGGTDTQYF.

This chain uses TRBV7-2 with TRBJ1-5; TRBD1 might be the D (5 bases). Trimming took off 6 bases at V and 7 bases at J, with 13 bases between the two ends. The CDR3 totals 13 residues. Germline V gene lookup returns CDR1 SGHTA and CDR2 FQGNSA. The CDR3 DNA reads as TGTGCCAGCAGGACAGCCGCCGGGCAGCCCCAGCATTTT. It encodes CASRTAAGQPQHF. Full variable domain (missing parts from reference TRBV7-2 and TRBJ1-5): GAGVSQSPSNKVTEKGKDVELRCDPISGHTALYWYRQSLGQGLEFLIYFQGNSAPDKSGLPSDRFSAERTGGSVSTLTIQRTQQEDSAVYLCASRTAAGQPQHFGDGTRLSIL.